The 7 T cell receptor beta chains in this list originate from one sample, sequenced in a study of T cells in Graves' hyperthyroidism and ophthalmopathy. Amplification targeted TCR beta CDR3 regions from RNA transcripts. With the HTBI primer set, the TCR CDR3 went through a first round of RT-PCR. TCRdb redid the calling of the multiplex PCR reads with MiXCR, one entry per CDR3 protein. The table shows 550,000 to 850,000 distinct CDR3 sequences, with approximately 18% occurring only once. The sequenced sample consisted of blood. The receptors were sampled from a woman between 45 and 65 years old with Graves' hyperthyroidism that later progressed to Graves' ophthalmopathy.

Only a few counts were recorded for this clonotype. The J gene is TRBJ1-4, the V gene TRBV30, with a tentative D call TRBD1 (5 bases). The ends were cut back, 4 bases at V and 7 bases at J, with 13 bases in the middle. Germline loops: CDR1 GTSNPN, CDR2 SVGIG (reference sequence). This CDR3 is built from 13 residues. The CDR3 protein is CAWKWDLGEKLFF. The CDR3, as DNA: TGTGCCTGGAAGTGGGACCTAGGTGAAAAACTGTTTTTT.

This clonotype occurred a few times. The rearrangement joins TRBV7-9 to TRBJ2-1; D might be TRBD1 or TRBD2, each matching 5 bases. Germline V gene sequence: CDR1 SEHNR, CDR2 FQNEAQ (reference sequence). With 5 bases removed from V and 8 bases from J, the gap between germline ends came to 13 bases. The CDR3 has 13 amino acids. The CDR3 region is CASSALRGDEQFF. The CDR3 DNA reads TGTGCCAGCAGCGCCCTTCGAGGGGATGAGCAGTTCTTC.

The chain links TRBV20-1 to TRBJ1-1, with D unresolved. The germline CDR1 and CDR2 sequences are DFQATT and SNEGSKA (reference sequence). The CDR3 length is 16 residues. V was clipped by 2 bases and J by 4 bases, with 20 bases between them. CDR3 residues: CSARHSRTSLSTEAFF. The CDR3 DNA reads as TGCAGTGCTAGACACTCAAGAACGTCGCTGAGCACTGAAGCTTTCTTT.

The chain joins TRBV10-3 to TRBJ2-3; D uncertain. The CDR3 loop spans 15 amino acids. The V and J ends lost 0 bases and 3 bases respectively, with 10 bases between them. CDR1 and CDR2 from the germline V gene are ENHRY and SYGVKD. The CDR3 region has the DNA TGTGCCATCAGTGAGTCATTGGTCGGGACAGATACGCAGTATTTT. Translating it yields CAISESLVGTDTQYF.

At least ten counts were recorded for this clonotype. The chain combines TRBV20-1 with TRBJ2-7, with D uncertain. The CDR3 loop spans 12 amino acids. In germline, CDR1 is DFQATT, CDR2 SNEGSKA (reference sequence). Trimming stripped 3 bases from V and 0 bases from J, with 6 bases between. CDR3 region: CSASGPSYEQYF. The DNA of the CDR3 is TGCAGTGCTAGTGGCCCCTCCTACGAGCAGTACTTC.

This clonotype was seen a handful of times. This chain uses TRBV12-3 or TRBV12-4 with TRBJ1-2; D unclear. Trimming removed 4 bases from V and 1 base from J, with 10 bases in between. This CDR3 is built from 14 residues. The CDR3 here is CASSSSGSNYGYTF. The CDR3 DNA follows: TGTGCCAGCAGTTCCTCGGGGAGTAACTATGGCTACACCTTC.

This rearrangement joins TRBV10-3 to TRBJ1-1; D unclear. The CDR3 length is 14 residues. V gave up 7 bases and J gave up 6 bases, with 18 bases separating them. The germline V gene encodes CDR1 ENHRY and CDR2 SYGVKD. CDR3 nucleotide sequence: TGTGCCATCAAAGAGGCTGGTTACGGGGCTGAAGCTTTCTTT. This sequence encodes CAIKEAGYGAEAFF.